This entry concerns a single T cell receptor (beta chain). Its antigen is unidentified. The sample originates from a study of T cells after yellow fever vaccination. Notes on the study in general: Overall, a small share of clonotypes was seen in both CD4 and CD8 compartments. Clones from primary vaccination mostly reappeared after the booster (96% CD4, approximately 86% CD8).

TCRdb reprocessed the 5' RACE reads with MiXCR, giving one entry per CDR3 protein. The repertoire holds more than 250,000 distinct CDR3 sequences, with 6.8% as singletons. This receptor was obtained from a man in his late teens or twenties who received the YFV17D yellow fever vaccine. The sample in question was PBMCs, obtained around 45 days after the first yellow fever vaccination.

The CDR3 coding sequence is TGTGCCAGCAGCGTACAGGGGGGTCGAGAGACCCAGTACTTC. This codes for CASSVQGGRETQYF. V gene TRBV9 combines with J gene TRBJ2-5, with D possibly TRBD1 on 7 matching bases. The germline V and J ends were trimmed by 1 base and 4 bases, with 11 bases remaining between them. CDR1 is SGDLS, CDR2 YYNGEE, per germline. The CDR3 is 14 amino acids.